These T cell receptor beta chains were read from a single sample in a study of T-cell memory formation after mild COVID-19. TCRdb independently ran MiXCR on the 5' RACE reads; one entry per CDR3 protein. The sample holds 200,000 to 250,000 distinct CDR3 sequences; more than 8% are singletons and the top ten take roughly 4%. Sequenced input: PBMCs or a T cell subset sorted from them (not recorded which). These receptors came from a man in his late teens or twenties who had mild COVID-19 (a few samples of this study predate the infection). Cell type and time point are not known. Both conserved end residues are part of each CDR3. The order of the fields is D gene, J gene, clone size, V gene, CDR3 protein. D genes are given only for firm matches. Not all rows give a size; the values are once, few, many and, for expanded clones, a class.

d_call: TRBD1
j_call: TRBJ1-2
clone_size: many
v_call: TRBV5-1
cdr3_aa: CASSEGANYGYTF

d_call: TRBD2
j_call: TRBJ2-5
clone_size: few
v_call: TRBV5-1
cdr3_aa: CASSSAGTSVQETQYF

d_call: TRBD1
j_call: TRBJ1-6
clone_size: -
v_call: TRBV20-1
cdr3_aa: CSAPGQGNSPLHF

d_call: -
j_call: TRBJ2-5
clone_size: -
v_call: TRBV5-1
cdr3_aa: CASSFDTPWGETQYF

d_call: -
j_call: TRBJ1-1
clone_size: -
v_call: TRBV19
cdr3_aa: CAASRATDTEAFF

d_call: TRBD2
j_call: TRBJ2-1
clone_size: few
v_call: TRBV5-1
cdr3_aa: CASSQRTSGAREQFF

d_call: -
j_call: TRBJ2-1
clone_size: few
v_call: TRBV20-1
cdr3_aa: CSARRGLF

d_call: TRBD2
j_call: TRBJ2-3
clone_size: many
v_call: TRBV4-3
cdr3_aa: CASSPRLAGGWLVGTDTQYF

d_call: -
j_call: TRBJ1-1
clone_size: -
v_call: TRBV10-3
cdr3_aa: CAISESSGVAEAFF

d_call: TRBD2
j_call: TRBJ2-3
clone_size: few
v_call: TRBV4-3
cdr3_aa: CASSQDTRGTSGVADTQYF

d_call: -
j_call: TRBJ1-1
clone_size: -
v_call: TRBV20-1
cdr3_aa: CSARDHGRVDTEAFF

d_call: -
j_call: TRBJ2-3
clone_size: -
v_call: TRBV2
cdr3_aa: CASSRGRDTQYF

d_call: -
j_call: TRBJ2-7
clone_size: few
v_call: TRBV25-1
cdr3_aa: CASSEPGGKAYEQYF

d_call: -
j_call: TRBJ2-1
clone_size: -
v_call: TRBV9
cdr3_aa: CASSVGGLDSHEQFF

d_call: -
j_call: TRBJ2-3
clone_size: -
v_call: TRBV7-2
cdr3_aa: CASRNQRGSDTQYF

d_call: -
j_call: TRBJ2-5
clone_size: -
v_call: TRBV3-1
cdr3_aa: CASSLRGDGETQYF

d_call: -
j_call: TRBJ1-5
clone_size: few
v_call: TRBV7-2
cdr3_aa: CASSLWTRGSNQPQHF

d_call: -
j_call: TRBJ2-3
clone_size: many
v_call: TRBV12-5
cdr3_aa: CASGLVLPGLSRADTQYF

d_call: TRBD1
j_call: TRBJ1-5
clone_size: few
v_call: TRBV7-2
cdr3_aa: CASADRAHSNQPQHF

d_call: -
j_call: TRBJ1-1
clone_size: many
v_call: TRBV20-1
cdr3_aa: CSASPGYMNTEAFF

d_call: TRBD1
j_call: TRBJ1-2
clone_size: few
v_call: TRBV6-5
cdr3_aa: CASSYSGQGANYGYTF

d_call: -
j_call: TRBJ2-3
clone_size: few
v_call: TRBV6-5
cdr3_aa: CASSLRQPGLSDTQYF

d_call: TRBD1
j_call: TRBJ1-1
clone_size: few
v_call: TRBV12-3/TRBV12-4
cdr3_aa: CASSPQGTVNTEAFF

d_call: -
j_call: TRBJ2-5
clone_size: many
v_call: TRBV5-1
cdr3_aa: CASSQTQETQYF

d_call: -
j_call: TRBJ2-7
clone_size: few
v_call: TRBV20-1
cdr3_aa: CSAPSRIRSYEQYF

d_call: TRBD1
j_call: TRBJ2-2
clone_size: few
v_call: TRBV27
cdr3_aa: CASSQNRGETGELFF

d_call: -
j_call: TRBJ2-1
clone_size: -
v_call: TRBV20-1
cdr3_aa: CSAAAPSSYNEQFF

d_call: TRBD1
j_call: TRBJ1-6
clone_size: -
v_call: TRBV3-1
cdr3_aa: CASSQDGGQDYSPLHF

d_call: -
j_call: TRBJ1-6
clone_size: many
v_call: TRBV7-8
cdr3_aa: CASSYNSDSPLHF

d_call: -
j_call: TRBJ1-1
clone_size: few
v_call: TRBV9
cdr3_aa: CASSVGGQGRTEAFF

d_call: -
j_call: TRBJ1-6
clone_size: few
v_call: TRBV9
cdr3_aa: CASSEGPSHGSPLHF

d_call: TRBD1
j_call: TRBJ1-2
clone_size: few
v_call: TRBV7-2
cdr3_aa: CASSLDGRGQLGYTF

d_call: -
j_call: TRBJ2-3
clone_size: many
v_call: TRBV5-6
cdr3_aa: CASSLAGPWDTQYF

d_call: -
j_call: TRBJ1-3
clone_size: many
v_call: TRBV7-2
cdr3_aa: CASSYRSRGSGNTIYF

d_call: TRBD2
j_call: TRBJ2-3
clone_size: few
v_call: TRBV5-1
cdr3_aa: CASSFLRGGQRTDTQYF

d_call: TRBD1
j_call: TRBJ1-1
clone_size: many
v_call: TRBV4-2
cdr3_aa: CASSQMGQGNTEAFF

d_call: -
j_call: TRBJ1-3
clone_size: -
v_call: TRBV10-3
cdr3_aa: CAISETRAGNTIYF

d_call: TRBD1
j_call: TRBJ2-3
clone_size: many
v_call: TRBV5-5
cdr3_aa: CASSLIPGGSTDTQYF

d_call: -
j_call: TRBJ1-6
clone_size: few
v_call: TRBV9
cdr3_aa: CASSVDGSYNSPLHF

d_call: TRBD2
j_call: TRBJ2-1
clone_size: -
v_call: TRBV12-3/TRBV12-4
cdr3_aa: CASIGRFRYNEQFF

d_call: TRBD1
j_call: TRBJ1-2
clone_size: few
v_call: TRBV29-1
cdr3_aa: CSVNRDSLYGYTF

d_call: -
j_call: TRBJ2-3
clone_size: few
v_call: TRBV11-2
cdr3_aa: CATSPRGRGEDTQYF

d_call: -
j_call: TRBJ1-2
clone_size: few
v_call: TRBV7-2
cdr3_aa: CASSFRATNYGYTF

d_call: -
j_call: TRBJ1-5
clone_size: many
v_call: TRBV6-6
cdr3_aa: CASSRPPQHF

d_call: TRBD2
j_call: TRBJ2-1
clone_size: -
v_call: TRBV3-1
cdr3_aa: CASSQEAGGQHEQFF

d_call: -
j_call: TRBJ2-2
clone_size: few
v_call: TRBV12-3/TRBV12-4
cdr3_aa: CASSLSEATGELFF

d_call: -
j_call: TRBJ2-3
clone_size: many
v_call: TRBV5-1
cdr3_aa: CASSGPGPHTDTQYF

d_call: -
j_call: TRBJ1-1
clone_size: once
v_call: TRBV7-3
cdr3_aa: CASSPNPGQNTEAFF

d_call: TRBD2
j_call: TRBJ2-5
clone_size: -
v_call: TRBV20-1
cdr3_aa: CSARDLTSGVETQYF

d_call: -
j_call: TRBJ2-4
clone_size: few
v_call: TRBV5-6
cdr3_aa: CASSLGGGAKNIQYF

d_call: -
j_call: TRBJ2-5
clone_size: many
v_call: TRBV6-2/TRBV6-3
cdr3_aa: CASEDRIQETQYF

d_call: -
j_call: TRBJ1-5
clone_size: -
v_call: TRBV7-2
cdr3_aa: CATAGAYNQPQHF

d_call: TRBD2
j_call: TRBJ2-3
clone_size: few
v_call: TRBV7-7
cdr3_aa: CASSPGLAGVDTQYF

d_call: -
j_call: TRBJ2-7
clone_size: few
v_call: TRBV6-6
cdr3_aa: CASSSSNGRTIYEQYF

d_call: -
j_call: TRBJ2-5
clone_size: many
v_call: TRBV20-1
cdr3_aa: CSAPRRSQETQYF

d_call: -
j_call: TRBJ1-1
clone_size: few
v_call: TRBV4-1
cdr3_aa: CASSQGDSRNTEAFF

d_call: -
j_call: TRBJ1-1
clone_size: few
v_call: TRBV6-5
cdr3_aa: CASSRPGGGGNTEAFF

d_call: TRBD1
j_call: TRBJ2-1
clone_size: -
v_call: TRBV6-4
cdr3_aa: CASSLETGEREQFF

d_call: -
j_call: TRBJ1-5
clone_size: -
v_call: TRBV10-3
cdr3_aa: CAISESIGLKPQHF

d_call: -
j_call: TRBJ1-2
clone_size: few
v_call: TRBV5-1
cdr3_aa: CASSLGLQGYTF